The table lists the clone carrying this T cell receptor (beta chain) with many counts. The trim removed 3 bases at V and 1 base at J, leaving 4 bases unmatched. The CDR3 spans 15 residues. CDR1 and CDR2 (germline): KGHSH, LQKENI. RNA transcripts gave rise to amplified TCR beta CDR3 regions. HTBI primers were employed in a first-round RT-PCR of the TCR CDR3. TCRdb analysed the multiplex PCR reads with MiXCR anew, one entry per CDR3 protein. This sample has 550,000 to 600,000 distinct CDR3 sequences, with over 15% found just once. The data were taken from a study of T cells in Graves' hyperthyroidism and ophthalmopathy.

Sequencing was performed on blood. The chain couples TRBV18 to TRBJ2-3; 7 bases line up with TRBD2. The source is a young woman with Graves' hyperthyroidism. CDR3: CASSPSSGRTDTQYF. The DNA for the CDR3 is TGTGCCAGCTCACCCTCTAGCGGACGCACAGATACGCAGTATTTT.